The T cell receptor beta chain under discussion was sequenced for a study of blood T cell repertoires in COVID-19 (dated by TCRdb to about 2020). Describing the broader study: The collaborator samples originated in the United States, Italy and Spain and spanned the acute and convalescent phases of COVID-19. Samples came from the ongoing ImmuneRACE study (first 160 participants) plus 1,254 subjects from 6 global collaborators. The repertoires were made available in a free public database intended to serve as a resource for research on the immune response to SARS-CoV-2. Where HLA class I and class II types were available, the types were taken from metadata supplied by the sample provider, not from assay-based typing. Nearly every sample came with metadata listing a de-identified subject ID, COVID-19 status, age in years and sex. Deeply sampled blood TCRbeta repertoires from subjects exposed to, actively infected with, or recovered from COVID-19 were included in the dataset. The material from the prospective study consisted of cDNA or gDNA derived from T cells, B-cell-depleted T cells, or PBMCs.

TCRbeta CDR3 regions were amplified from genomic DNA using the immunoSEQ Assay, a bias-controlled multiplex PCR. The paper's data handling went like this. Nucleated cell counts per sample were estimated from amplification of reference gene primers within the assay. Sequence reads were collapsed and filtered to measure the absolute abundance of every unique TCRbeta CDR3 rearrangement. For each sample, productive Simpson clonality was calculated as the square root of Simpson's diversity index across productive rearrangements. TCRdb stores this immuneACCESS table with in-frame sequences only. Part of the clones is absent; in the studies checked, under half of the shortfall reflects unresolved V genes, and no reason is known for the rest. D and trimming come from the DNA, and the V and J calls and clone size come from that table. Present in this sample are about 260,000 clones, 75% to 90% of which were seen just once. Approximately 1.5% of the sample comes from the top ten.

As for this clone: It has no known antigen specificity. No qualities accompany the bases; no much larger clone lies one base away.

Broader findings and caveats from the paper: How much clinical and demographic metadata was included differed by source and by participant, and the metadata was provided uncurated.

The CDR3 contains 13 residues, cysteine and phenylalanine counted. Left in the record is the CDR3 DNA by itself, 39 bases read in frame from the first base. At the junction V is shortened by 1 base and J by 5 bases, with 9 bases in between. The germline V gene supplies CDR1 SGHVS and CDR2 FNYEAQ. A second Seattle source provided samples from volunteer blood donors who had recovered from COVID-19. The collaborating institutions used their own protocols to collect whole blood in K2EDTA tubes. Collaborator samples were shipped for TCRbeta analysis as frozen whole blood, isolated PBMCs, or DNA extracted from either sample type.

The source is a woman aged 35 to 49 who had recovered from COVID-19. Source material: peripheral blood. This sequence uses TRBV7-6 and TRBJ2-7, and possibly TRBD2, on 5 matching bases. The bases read TGTGCCAGCAGCTTAGGTCGGCGGGACGAGCAGTACTTC. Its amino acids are CASSLGRRDEQYF.